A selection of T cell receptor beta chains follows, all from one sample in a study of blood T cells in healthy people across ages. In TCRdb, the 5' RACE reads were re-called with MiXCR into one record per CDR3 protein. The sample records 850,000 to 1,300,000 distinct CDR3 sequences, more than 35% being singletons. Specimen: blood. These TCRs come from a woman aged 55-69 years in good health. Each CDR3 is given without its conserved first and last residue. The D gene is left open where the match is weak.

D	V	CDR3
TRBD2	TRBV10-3	AISSGRANYEQY
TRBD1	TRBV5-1	ASRANGDRAQQY
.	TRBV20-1	SAHAGTRGRNEQF
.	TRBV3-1	ASSLQETDTQY
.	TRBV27	ASSLTGPEDTQY
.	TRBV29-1	SYRDEKLF
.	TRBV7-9	ASSQPPFYEQY
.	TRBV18	ASSRDNLDEQY
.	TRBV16	ASSQYQGTEAF
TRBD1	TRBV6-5	ASSRDRGLFIGYT
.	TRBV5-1	ASSLYRDTGELF
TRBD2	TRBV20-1	SAEVLAGIDSVHEQF
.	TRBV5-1	ASSLPTNRDHQNNEQF
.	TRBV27	ASSRASSFYEQY
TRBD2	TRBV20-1	SASGLAGIGYEQY
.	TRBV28	ASSFQGGKAYNEQY
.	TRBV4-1	ASSEFDYSSYEQY
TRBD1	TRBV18	ASSPAGPGGYGYT
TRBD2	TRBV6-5	ASSRLAGGAYEQY
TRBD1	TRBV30	ALKTGGGSNIQY
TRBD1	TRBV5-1	ASNDRADCYT
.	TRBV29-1	SVRDPINEQF
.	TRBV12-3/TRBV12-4	ASSSPRGVADAQY
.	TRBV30	AWSRDEQF
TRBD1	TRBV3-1	ASSQLTGSEQF
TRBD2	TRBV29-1	SASGRGEQF
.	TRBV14	ASSRILGSGYT
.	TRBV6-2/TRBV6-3	ASSYVRNEQY
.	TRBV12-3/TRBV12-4	ASSPTWADEQF
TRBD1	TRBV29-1	SVQIKTGPHEQY
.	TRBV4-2	ASSQDTGIGQETQY
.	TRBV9	ASSRSRSGDTQY
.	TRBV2	ASWGGQFQETQY
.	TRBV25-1	ASRADEQF
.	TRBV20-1	SARGQELSQY
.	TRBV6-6	ASSYSSGRGEKLF
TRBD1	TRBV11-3	ASSLDRQGYNEQF
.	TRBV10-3	AISAQGKISYEQY
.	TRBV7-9	ASSRDSGSNGYT
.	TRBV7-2	ASSLAGEGDTQY
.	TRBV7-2	ASNPVRDTQY
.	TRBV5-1	ASSLGLSISTDTQY
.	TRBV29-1	SAARGEETQY
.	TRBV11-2	ASSLDQGVRPTSGYEQY
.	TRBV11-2	ASSSKRTNEQF
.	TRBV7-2	ASSLVGPGSSYNEQF
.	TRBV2	ASSERGPMNTEAF
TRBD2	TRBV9	ASSVGLAGSLSEQY
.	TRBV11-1	ASSPERNEQF